The 24 T cell receptor beta chains presented below share a single source sample, sequenced in a study of T cell changes during pregnancy in multiple sclerosis (dated by TCRdb to the late 2010s). Libraries were prepared through the immunoSEQ multiplex PCR assay. TCRdb's version of the immuneACCESS table is confined to in-frame rearrangements and falls short of the full clone set. An unresolved V gene accounts for under half of the shortfall where checked; the remainder is of unknown origin. The sample profile shows 35,000 or so clones; roughly 88% of them were found once. The leading ten clones occupy more than 0.95% of the sample. The sample in question was CD4+ T cells from peripheral blood mononuclear cells, obtained before pregnancy. The receptor set was obtained from a female donor with multiple sclerosis, enrolled in a pregnancy study.

V usage is TRBV27 and J usage is TRBJ2-7, with 7 positions matching TRBD1. The germline gives CDR1 MNHEY, CDR2 SMNVEV (reference sequence). J gave up 3 bases and V 3 bases, and 8 bases lay outside the gene matches. CDR3 size: 15 residues. The CDR3 DNA reads TGTGCCAGCAGTTTTCGTGGACAGGCTAACTACGAGCAGTACTTC. Translation gives CASSFRGQANYEQYF.

The gene calls are TRBV10-3 and TRBJ2-1, with 11 bases matching TRBD2. CDR1 ENHRY and CDR2 SYGVKD come from the germline V gene. The CDR3 is 20 amino acids. Germline trimming cut 0 bases from V and 5 bases from J; bases unmatched to any gene: 15. The CDR3 region has the DNA TGTGCCATCAGTGAGTCGCAGGGAAGGTTTAGCGGGAGGGCCGACAATGAGCAGTTCTTC. It codes for CAISESQGRFSGRADNEQFF.

The V gene is TRBV12-5, the J gene TRBJ2-7; D perhaps matches TRBD2 (6 bases). The CDR3 contains 15 residues. V lost 2 bases, J lost 2 bases, and 13 bases lay in between. Germline CDR1 is LGHNT and CDR2 is FRNRAP. The CDR3 is CASGLLRGGAYEQYF. The CDR3 DNA reads as TGTGCTAGTGGTTTGCTACGCGGCGGGGCCTACGAGCAGTACTTC.

The chain uses TRBV7-9 and TRBJ2-1, with 11 bases matching TRBD2. Trimming removed 4 bases from V and 7 bases from J; junction bases left unmatched: 3. The CDR3 totals 14 residues. The V gene's germline CDR1 is SEHNR and CDR2 FQNEAQ (reference sequence). The chain's CDR3 is CASSYGTSGNEQFF. For the CDR3, the DNA is TGTGCCAGCAGCTACGGGACTAGCGGAAATGAGCAGTTCTTC.

V usage is TRBV2 and J usage is TRBJ2-2; no definite D call. This CDR3 is built from 14 residues. V was shortened by 4 bases and J by 2 bases, with 8 bases between the two germline ends. Germline CDR1 SNHLY, CDR2 FYNNEI. CDR3 coding DNA: TGTGCCAGCAGTGTCGAGACAAACACCGGGGAGCTGTTTTTT. Protein sequence: CASSVETNTGELFF. Drawing the rest from reference TRBV2 and TRBJ2-2, the complete variable domain is EPEVTQTPSHQVTQMGQEVILRCVPISNHLYFYWYRQILGQKVEFLVSFYNNEISEKSEIFDDQFSVERPDGSNFTLKIRSTKLEDSAMYFCASSVETNTGELFFGEGSRLTVL.

The chain uses TRBV19 and TRBJ2-7; unclear D gene. The CDR3 consists of 13 residues. Germline assignment: CDR1 LNHDA and CDR2 SQIVND (reference sequence). Trimming pared 3 bases from V and 6 bases from J, leaving 12 bases between. CDR3 amino acids: CASSINVGFEQYF. For the CDR3, the DNA is TGTGCCAGTAGTATTAACGTGGGCTTCGAGCAGTACTTC.

The chain joins TRBV27 to TRBJ2-1; 8 positions match TRBD2. Germline CDR1 reads MNHEY; CDR2 reads SMNVEV (reference sequence). The CDR3 spans 15 residues. V lost 6 bases to trimming and J lost 4 bases; unmatched junction nucleotides: 8. The CDR3 loop is CASRSLAGRYNEQFF. Written as DNA, the CDR3 is TGTGCCAGCAGATCTTTAGCGGGACGATACAATGAGCAGTTCTTC.

The table lists this clone with a count of one. This chain links TRBV27 with TRBJ1-1; D gene unclear. The CDR3 runs to 13 residues. V gave up 3 bases and J gave up 3 bases, with 8 bases separating them. Per the germline V gene, CDR1 is MNHEY and CDR2 is SMNVEV (reference sequence). Here the CDR3 reads CASSFAVDTEAFF. The CDR3 bases are TGTGCCAGCAGTTTCGCAGTGGACACTGAAGCTTTCTTT.

This clone was counted once. The chain carries TRBV28 and TRBJ1-2; 9 positions match TRBD1. V trimming: 11 bases; J trimming: 5 bases; junction bases outside the gene matches: 9. The CDR3 loop spans 13 amino acids. The germline V gene has CDR1 MDHEN and CDR2 SYDVKM. CDR3 region: CAARGQGRYGYTF. The CDR3 DNA is TGTGCCGCCCGGGGACAGGGAAGATATGGCTACACCTTC.

The chain is built from TRBV10-3 and TRBJ2-2; weak D call: TRBD2 (6 bases). Trimming removed 2 bases at V and 2 bases at J, with 12 bases between. CDR1 ENHRY and CDR2 SYGVKD come from the germline V gene. The CDR3 totals 16 residues. The CDR3 sequence is CAISERLVANTGELFF. Written as DNA, the CDR3 is TGTGCCATCAGTGAGCGACTAGTGGCCAACACCGGGGAGCTGTTTTTT.

The chain combines TRBV5-5 with TRBJ2-2; D may be TRBD1 (6 bases). CDR1 and CDR2 from the germline V gene are SGHKS and YYEKEE (reference sequence). Trimming cost V 4 bases and J 6 bases, with 19 bases left between them. This CDR3 region has 16 residues. This CDR3 is CASSGLAGARAGELFF. The CDR3 DNA sequence: TGTGCCAGCAGCGGGCTGGCAGGGGCCCGTGCCGGGGAGCTGTTTTTT. Combining the CDR3 with reference TRBV5-5 and TRBJ2-2 gives the whole variable domain DAGVTQSPTHLIKTRGQQVTLRCSPISGHKSVSWYQQVLGQGPQFIFQYYEKEERGRGNFPDRFSARQFPNYSSELNVNALLLGDSALYLCASSGLAGARAGELFFGEGSRLTVL.

V usage is TRBV5-4 and J usage is TRBJ2-6; D may be TRBD1 (6 bases). CDR1 SGHNT and CDR2 YYREEE come from the germline V gene (reference sequence). The CDR3 consists of 16 residues. Trimming took off 4 bases at V and 0 bases at J, with 11 bases between the two ends. The CDR3 loop reads CASSGTGHSGANVLTF. DNA of the CDR3: TGTGCCAGCAGCGGAACAGGGCACTCTGGGGCCAACGTCCTGACTTTC.

V is TRBV10-3 and J is TRBJ2-7; the D gene is possibly TRBD1 (6 bases). The CDR3 is 13 amino acids. From germline, CDR1 is ENHRY and CDR2 SYGVKD. V was trimmed by 8 bases and J by 6 bases, leaving 17 bases between them. CDR3 DNA sequence: TGTGCCATCCGGGACACGAAGGCCCTCGAGCAGTACTTC. Translation: CAIRDTKALEQYF.

This chain links TRBV7-2 with TRBJ2-3; possibly TRBD1 for D (5 bases). Trimming took 11 bases from V and 4 from J, leaving 16 bases between them. The CDR3 has 13 residues. CDR1 is SGHTA and CDR2 is FQGNSA in the germline V gene. The CDR3 spells CALGRYRADTQYF. In nucleotides, the CDR3 is TGTGCCTTGGGGCGGTATAGGGCAGATACGCAGTATTTT.

The chain links TRBV7-8 to TRBJ2-7; the match to TRBD2 covers 7 bases. The CDR3 spans 16 residues. V lost 5 bases and J lost 6; bases outside the gene matches: 16. Germline V gives CDR1 SGHVS, CDR2 FQNEAQ. CDR3: CASSPPGGSLFSEQYF. CDR3 coding DNA: TGTGCCAGCAGCCCTCCGGGGGGTAGCTTATTCTCCGAGCAGTACTTC.

This CDR3 reads CASSLTSGTQYF. CDR3 DNA: TGTGCCAGCAGCTTGACTAGCGGGACCCAGTACTTC. The V and J genes are TRBV7-2 and TRBJ2-5, with TRBD2 identical over 9 bases. The CDR3 is 12 residues long. Germline CDR1 reads SGHTA; CDR2 reads FQGNSA. J lost 7 bases, V lost 3 bases, and 0 bases had no gene match.

The chain links TRBV2 to TRBJ2-5; D remains unclear. CDR1 SNHLY and CDR2 FYNNEI come from the germline V gene. The CDR3 totals 11 residues. V lost 7 bases to trimming and J lost 11 bases, with 14 bases between them. The CDR3 DNA reads as TGTGCCAGCATCCTTACTTCAATACAGTACTTC. Its translation: CASILTSIQYF.

The chain recombines TRBV9 with TRBJ2-1, with 9 bases aligning to TRBD2. From germline, CDR1 is SGDLS and CDR2 YYNGEE. The CDR3 sequence is 15 residues long. J gave up 15 bases and V 0 bases, and 13 bases lay outside the gene matches. The CDR3 loop is CASSVGLAGPTFPFF. DNA for the CDR3: TGTGCCAGCAGCGTAGGGCTAGCGGGACCAACTTTCCCGTTCTTC.

The chain recombines TRBV19 with TRBJ2-1; D is perhaps TRBD1 (5 bases). CDR3 length: 15 residues. V shed 5 bases and J shed 8 bases, with 19 bases lying between them. Germline assignment: CDR1 LNHDA and CDR2 SQIVND (reference sequence). CDR3 sequence reads: CASSESKGPPDEQFF. In nucleotides, the CDR3 is TGTGCCAGTAGTGAATCTAAGGGGCCTCCGGATGAGCAGTTCTTC.

The chain joins TRBV2 to TRBJ2-7; no definite D call. Looked up from germline, CDR1 is SNHLY and CDR2 is FYNNEI. Trimming shortened V by 5 bases and J by 2 bases, and 7 bases separated the two germline ends. This CDR3 is 12 amino acids long. CDR3 sequence (DNA): TGTGCCAGCAGTCCTGACACCTACGAGCAGTACTTC. Translation: CASSPDTYEQYF.

The V gene is TRBV28, the J gene TRBJ1-2; 8 bases map to TRBD1. This CDR3 has 16 amino acids. Trimming at V came to 8 bases and at J to 2 bases, leaving 13 bases not matched to a gene. Per the germline V gene, CDR1 is MDHEN and CDR2 is SYDVKM. The DNA for the CDR3 is TGTGCCAGCGATACAGGGGGGGCTTGGTTGAACTATGGCTACACCTTC. Its protein product is CASDTGGAWLNYGYTF.

This rearrangement joins TRBV25-1 to TRBJ1-1; no definite D call. This CDR3 region has 13 residues. In germline, CDR1 is MGHDK, CDR2 SYGVNS. V was clipped by 8 bases and J by 4 bases, with 14 bases between them. CDR3 residues: CASGGHVGTEAFF. Here the CDR3 DNA reads TGTGCCAGCGGCGGCCACGTGGGCACTGAAGCTTTCTTT.

On this clone itself: At the DNA level, this CDR3 is encoded by other sequences in the same sample as well. The V call is TRBV4-2, the J call TRBJ2-7; no clear D. Trimming pared 0 bases from V and 0 bases from J, leaving 9 bases between. This CDR3 has 15 amino acids. The germline V gene has CDR1 LGHNA and CDR2 YNFKEQ. CDR3 nucleotides: TGTGCCAGCAGCCAAGATCGAGGCCACTCCTACGAGCAGTACTTC. Protein sequence: CASSQDRGHSYEQYF.

This rearrangement joins TRBV6-1 to TRBJ2-3; 7 bases fit TRBD2. The CDR3 spans 15 residues. The V gene's germline CDR1 is MNHNS and CDR2 SASEGT. Germline trimming cut 2 bases from V and 6 bases from J; bases unmatched to any gene: 8. The CDR3 DNA is TGTGCCAGCAGTGAAACTAGCGTAGTACAGGATACGCAGTATTTT. Translating gives CASSETSVVQDTQYF.